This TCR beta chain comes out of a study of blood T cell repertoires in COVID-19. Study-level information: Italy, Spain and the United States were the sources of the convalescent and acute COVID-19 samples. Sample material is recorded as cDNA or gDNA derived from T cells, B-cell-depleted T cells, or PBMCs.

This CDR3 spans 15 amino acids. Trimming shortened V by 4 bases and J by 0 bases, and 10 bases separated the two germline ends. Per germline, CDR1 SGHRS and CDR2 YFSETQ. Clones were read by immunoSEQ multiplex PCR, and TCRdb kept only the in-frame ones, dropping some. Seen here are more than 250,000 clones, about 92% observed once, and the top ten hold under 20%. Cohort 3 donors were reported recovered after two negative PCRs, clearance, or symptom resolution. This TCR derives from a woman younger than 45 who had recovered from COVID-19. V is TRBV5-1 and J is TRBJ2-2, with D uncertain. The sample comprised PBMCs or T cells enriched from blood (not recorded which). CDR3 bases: TGCGCCAGCAGCCCACTCTACGCGAACACCGGGGAGCTGTTTTTT. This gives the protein CASSPLYANTGELFF.